This T cell receptor beta chain was recorded in a study of post-analysis software for immune sequencing data. Whole-study context: Several disease courses (relapsing-remitting, secondary progressive and progressive-relapsing) of multiple sclerosis were included. Overall study findings and caveats: Several TRBV segments, TRBV5-6, TRBV5-1 and TRBV20-1 among them, were found more frequent in patients than controls.

Regarding this clonotype: The antigen remains unidentified.

The TCR beta cDNA libraries contained unique molecular identifiers. TCRdb re-called the PCR reads through MiXCR, storing one row per CDR3 protein. In the table there are roughly 800,000 distinct CDR3 sequences, roughly 58% of which are singletons. CDR1 is MNHEY and CDR2 is SVGAGI in the germline V gene. The CDR3 has 12 amino acids. This receptor was obtained from a girl aged 10 to 17 with multiple sclerosis. V usage is TRBV6-5 and J usage is TRBJ2-7, with TRBD1 matching over 7 bases. TRBJ2-5 explains the end of the DNA better; the J call may be wrong. Input material: blood. As DNA, the CDR3 is TGTGCCAGCAGGACAGGGTGGGAGACCCAGTACTTC. Amino acids: CASRTGWETQYF.